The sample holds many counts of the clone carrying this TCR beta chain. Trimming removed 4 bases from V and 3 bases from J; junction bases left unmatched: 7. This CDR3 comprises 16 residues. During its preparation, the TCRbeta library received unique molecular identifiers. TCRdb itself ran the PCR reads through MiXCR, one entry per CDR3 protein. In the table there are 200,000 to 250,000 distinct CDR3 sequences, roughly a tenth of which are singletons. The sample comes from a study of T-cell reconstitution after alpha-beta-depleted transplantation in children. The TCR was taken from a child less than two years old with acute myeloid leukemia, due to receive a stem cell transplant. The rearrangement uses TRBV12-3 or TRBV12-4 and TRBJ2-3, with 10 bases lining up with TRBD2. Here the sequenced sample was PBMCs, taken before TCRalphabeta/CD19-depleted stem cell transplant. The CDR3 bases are TGTGCCAGCAGTTCAGTGACTAGCGGGTCTACAGATACGCAGTATTTT. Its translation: CASSSVTSGSTDTQYF.